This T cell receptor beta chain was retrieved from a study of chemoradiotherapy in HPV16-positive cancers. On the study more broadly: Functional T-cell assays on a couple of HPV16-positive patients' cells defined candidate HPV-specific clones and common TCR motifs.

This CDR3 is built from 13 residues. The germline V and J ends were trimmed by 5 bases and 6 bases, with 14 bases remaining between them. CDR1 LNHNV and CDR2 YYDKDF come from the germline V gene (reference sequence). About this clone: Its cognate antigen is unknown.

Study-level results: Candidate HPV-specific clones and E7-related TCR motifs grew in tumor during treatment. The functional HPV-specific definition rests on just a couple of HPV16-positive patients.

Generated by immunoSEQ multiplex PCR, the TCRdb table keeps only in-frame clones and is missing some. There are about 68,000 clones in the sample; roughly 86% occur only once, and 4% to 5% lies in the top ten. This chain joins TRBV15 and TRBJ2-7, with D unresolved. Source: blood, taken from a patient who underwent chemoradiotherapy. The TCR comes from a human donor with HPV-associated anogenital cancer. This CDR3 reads CATSGDPNLEQYF. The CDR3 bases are TGTGCCACCAGCGGCGACCCGAATCTCGAGCAGTACTTC.